A single sample gave rise to the 30 T cell receptor beta chains below, sequenced in a study of T cell repertoires in ileal Crohn's disease. Clones were read by immunoSEQ multiplex PCR, and TCRdb kept only the in-frame ones, dropping some. The sample holds 5,500 to 8,500 clones; 83% are singletons and the top ten take around 4.4%. Material: ileal tissue. The source of these receptors is an adult with Crohn's disease.

The table lists this clone with a few counts. This chain links TRBV18 with TRBJ1-1; D gene unclear. V was trimmed by 3 bases and J by 1 base, leaving 12 bases between them. Looked up from germline, CDR1 is KGHSH and CDR2 is LQKENI. This CDR3 has 15 amino acids. CDR3 bases: TGTGCCAGCTCACCTTCACAAAGTTCGAACACTGAAGCTTTCTTT. It translates to CASSPSQSSNTEAFF.

This clone was observed a single time. This chain links TRBV29-1 with TRBJ1-1; D gene ambiguous. In germline, CDR1 is SQVTM, CDR2 ANQGSEA. The CDR3 has 13 amino acids. V was cut by 2 bases and J by 0 bases, with 7 bases left in between. Written as DNA, the CDR3 is TGCAGCGTTGAAAAGAACATGAACACTGAAGCTTTCTTT. It codes for CSVEKNMNTEAFF.

The CDR3 spells CASSLTDSGNTIYF. The CDR3 DNA reads as TGTGCCAGCTCACTGACAGACTCTGGAAACACCATATATTTT. The V call is TRBV18, the J call TRBJ1-3; D perhaps matches TRBD1 (5 bases). The V gene lost 4 bases and the J gene lost 0 bases, with 7 bases spanning the gap. There are 14 residues in the CDR3. Germline values: CDR1 KGHSH, CDR2 LQKENI.

The chain combines TRBV4-1 with TRBJ2-7; 7 bases fit TRBD2. The trim removed 3 bases at V and 3 bases at J, leaving 8 bases unmatched. CDR3 length: 15 amino acids. The germline CDR1 and CDR2 sequences are MGHRA and YSYEKL. The CDR3 reads CASSHPGTNLYEQYF. The CDR3 nucleotides are TGCGCCAGCAGCCACCCCGGGACTAATCTCTACGAGCAGTACTTC.

The V call is TRBV11-2, the J call TRBJ2-7; TRBD1 might be the D (6 bases). Germline loops: CDR1 SGHAT, CDR2 FQNNGV. The length of the CDR3 is 16 residues. Trimming left V 7 bases short and J 5 bases short, with 24 bases between. CDR3 bases: TGTGCCAGCACCCTGGGATTGGGACATCTCCCCCACGAGCAGTACTTC. This gives the protein CASTLGLGHLPHEQYF.

The chain is built from TRBV19 and TRBJ2-7, with 11 bases aligning to TRBD2. In germline, CDR1 is LNHDA, CDR2 SQIVND (reference sequence). Trimming at V came to 0 bases and at J to 4 bases, leaving 5 bases not matched to a gene. CDR3 length equals 16 residues. The CDR3 spells CASSIDASSGRYEQYF. Written as DNA, the CDR3 is TGTGCCAGTAGTATAGATGCGTCTAGCGGGAGGTACGAGCAGTACTTC.

This clone was detected only a few times. V is TRBV15 and J is TRBJ2-3, with 10 bases matching TRBD1. This CDR3 region has 16 residues. V lost 5 bases, J lost 2 bases, and 7 bases stayed unmatched. The germline CDR1 and CDR2 sequences are LNHNV and YYDKDF (reference sequence). The CDR3 here is CATSRGQGGVTDTQYF. As DNA, the CDR3 is TGTGCCACCAGCCGCGGACAGGGGGGTGTCACAGATACGCAGTATTTT.

This rearrangement joins TRBV18 to TRBJ2-5, with a possible D match to TRBD2 (6 bases). Matching the DNA end better, TRBJ2-7 makes the J call doubtful. There are 14 residues in the CDR3. CDR1 and CDR2 (germline): KGHSH, LQKENI. The CDR3 reads CASSPFGGNYEQYF. The CDR3, as DNA: TGTGCCAGCTCACCCTTCGGCGGGAACTACGAGCAGTACTTC.

J is TRBJ2-7 and V is TRBV7-9; a possible D gene is TRBD1 (7 bases). V was pared by 1 base and J by 0 bases, with 16 bases between. Germline-derived CDR1 and CDR2 are SEHNR and FQNEAQ (reference sequence). CDR3 size: 17 residues. This chain's CDR3 is CASSLGGGTASSYEQYF. CDR3 bases: TGTGCCAGCAGCTTAGGCGGAGGGACAGCAAGCTCCTACGAGCAGTACTTC. The full variable domain, with the rest looked up from reference TRBV7-9 and TRBJ2-7, is DTGVSQNPRHKITKRGQNVTFRCDPISEHNRLYWYRQTLGQGPEFLTYFQNEAQLEKSRLLSDRFSAERPKGSFSTLEIQRTEQGDSAMYLCASSLGGGTASSYEQYFGPGTRLTVT.

This clone has only a few counts. Other DNA sequences from this sample encode an identical CDR3 as well. The V gene is TRBV28, the J gene TRBJ1-5; 7 bases align to TRBD1. The CDR3 length is 14 residues. V shed 5 bases, J shed 7 bases, and the junction held 8 bases outside the gene matches. Germline CDR1 MDHEN, CDR2 SYDVKM. The CDR3 is CASSRTGVRQPQHF. The DNA of the CDR3 is TGTGCCAGCAGTCGAACAGGGGTAAGGCAGCCCCAGCATTTT.

This chain joins TRBV15 and TRBJ2-2; 10 bases line up with TRBD1. The J segment lost 1 base and the V segment lost 1 base, leaving 0 bases of the junction unmatched. Germline-derived CDR1 and CDR2 are LNHNV and YYDKDF (reference sequence). The length of the CDR3 is 16 residues. The DNA for the CDR3 is TGTGCCACCAGCAGAGGGACAGGGGGGAACACCGGGGAGCTGTTTTTT. This codes for CATSRGTGGNTGELFF.

The rearrangement links TRBV2 to TRBJ2-7, with TRBD1 matching 7 bases. Losses at the gene ends were 7 bases for V and 7 bases for J; bases not matched to a gene: 10. The CDR3 is made up of 13 amino acids. The germline V gene has CDR1 SNHLY and CDR2 FYNNEI. Written as DNA, the CDR3 is TGTGCCAGCACTCCCCGACAGGGCCTTGAGCAGTACTTC. The encoded protein is CASTPRQGLEQYF.

This clone was recorded once. This chain links TRBV29-1 with TRBJ1-1; 11 nucleotides match TRBD1. Germline V gives CDR1 SQVTM, CDR2 ANQGSEA. The CDR3 is 14 residues long. V lost 7 bases, J lost 2 bases, and 6 bases stayed unmatched. CDR3 residues: CSGGTGGVNTEAFF. The CDR3, as DNA: TGCAGCGGGGGGACAGGGGGGGTCAACACTGAAGCTTTCTTT.

V is TRBV6-1 and J is TRBJ2-5; 8 bases are shared with TRBD2. Germline trimming cut 4 bases from V and 4 bases from J; bases unmatched to any gene: 11. Germline assignment: CDR1 MNHNS and CDR2 SASEGT. The CDR3 consists of 16 residues. The CDR3 reads CASSGESGRGPETQYF. In DNA, the CDR3 is TGTGCCAGCAGTGGGGAAAGCGGGAGAGGTCCAGAGACCCAGTACTTC.

J is TRBJ1-2 and V is TRBV30; D may be TRBD1 (5 bases). The CDR3 length is 13 residues. Per germline, CDR1 GTSNPN and CDR2 SVGIG (reference sequence). The V gene lost 2 bases and the J gene lost 9 bases, with 16 bases spanning the gap. Here the CDR3 reads CAWSIGTLDRYTF. The CDR3 DNA follows: TGTGCCTGGAGTATCGGGACTTTAGATCGCTACACCTTC. The full variable domain, its missing parts supplied by reference TRBV30 and TRBJ1-2, is SQTIHQWPATLVQPVGSPLSLECTVEGTSNPNLYWYRQAAGRGLQLLFYSVGIGQISSEVPQNLSASRPQDRQFILSSKKLLLSDSGFYLCAWSIGTLDRYTFGSGTRLTVV.

The chain couples TRBV7-9 to TRBJ1-2; D remains ambiguous. The CDR3 is 15 residues long. From germline, CDR1 is SEHNR and CDR2 FQNEAQ (reference sequence). V was pared by 0 bases and J by 5 bases, with 13 bases between. The chain's CDR3 is CASSLASRSEYGYTF. In DNA form, the CDR3 reads TGTGCCAGCAGCTTAGCGTCACGGTCCGAGTATGGCTACACCTTC. The whole variable domain, filled in from reference TRBV7-9 and TRBJ1-2, reads DTGVSQNPRHKITKRGQNVTFRCDPISEHNRLYWYRQTLGQGPEFLTYFQNEAQLEKSRLLSDRFSAERPKGSFSTLEIQRTEQGDSAMYLCASSLASRSEYGYTFGSGTRLTVV.

This clone was found once. The gene calls are TRBV7-9 and TRBJ2-2; maybe TRBD2 (6 bases). Germline V gene lookup returns CDR1 SEHNR and CDR2 FQNEAQ (reference sequence). V lost 1 base and J 4 bases, leaving 7 bases between the germline ends. CDR3 length: 14 amino acids. CDR3: CASSLDGGTGELFF. The CDR3 coding sequence is TGTGCCAGCAGCTTAGACGGGGGCACCGGGGAGCTGTTTTTT.

A single count supports this clone. The V and J genes are TRBV7-8 and TRBJ2-2; tentative D call: TRBD2 (5 bases). Germline assignment: CDR1 SGHVS and CDR2 FQNEAQ. Between the trimmed V and J ends, which lost 6 bases and 1 base, there was a span of 9 bases. The CDR3 extends over 14 amino acids. The CDR3 coding sequence is TGTGCCAGCAGAAAGAGGGAGAACACCGGGGAGCTGTTTTTT. Its protein is CASRKRENTGELFF.

The chain is built from TRBV9 and TRBJ1-5; TRBD1 aligns across 8 bases. The CDR3 is 14 residues long. Germline loops: CDR1 SGDLS, CDR2 YYNGEE. V lost 2 bases, J lost 12 bases, and 10 bases stayed unmatched. CDR3 protein: CASSVGQGANLQHF. The CDR3, as DNA: TGTGCCAGCAGCGTCGGGCAGGGGGCGAATCTCCAGCATTTT.

The chain links TRBV5-1 to TRBJ2-7; possible D gene TRBD1, 6 bases. CDR1 is SGHRS, CDR2 YFSETQ, per germline. There are 12 residues in the CDR3. The V end was cut by 4 bases, the J end by 4 bases, with 9 bases between. In DNA form, the CDR3 reads TGCGCCAGCAGCCTACAGGGTTACGAGCAGTACTTC. This translates into CASSLQGYEQYF.

A few counts support this clone. V and J are TRBV6-1 and TRBJ2-7; TRBD2 matches 7 bases. The CDR3 sequence is 16 residues long. The V gene's germline CDR1 is MNHNS and CDR2 SASEGT. V lost 1 base and J lost 0; bases outside the gene matches: 6. CDR3 nucleotides: TGTGCCAGCAGTGAAGGAACTAGCGACGGCTCCTACGAGCAGTACTTC. Amino acids: CASSEGTSDGSYEQYF.

This clone was seen only a few times. The CDR3 here is CASSLRGWNTEAFF. CDR3 nucleotides: TGTGCCAGCAGTTTAAGGGGGTGGAACACTGAAGCTTTCTTT. The J gene is TRBJ1-1, the V gene TRBV28; D perhaps matches TRBD1 (6 bases). Germline V CDR1 and CDR2: MDHEN, SYDVKM. V lost 2 bases and J 1 base, leaving 8 bases between the germline ends. The CDR3 extends over 14 amino acids.

The V gene is TRBV4-1, the J gene TRBJ2-1; D possibly corresponds to TRBD2 (5 bases). Trimming pared 0 bases from V and 6 bases from J, leaving 9 bases between. The CDR3 contains 14 residues. CDR1 MGHRA and CDR2 YSYEKL come from the germline V gene. The chain's CDR3 is CASSQDTRFNEQFF. DNA for the CDR3: TGCGCCAGCAGCCAAGATACTAGGTTCAATGAGCAGTTCTTC.

To note about this clone: One end of the junction fails to match germline, which may point to a read error. Additional DNA sequences in this sample encode the identical CDR3. The rearrangement uses TRBV15 and TRBJ2-2; D is possibly TRBD2 (5 bases). The CDR3 contains 13 residues. CDR1 is LNHNV, CDR2 YYDKDF, per germline (reference sequence). The CDR3 spells CATSIQATGELFF. The CDR3, as DNA: TGTGCCACCAGCATCCAAGCCACCGGGGAGCTGTTCTTT.

CDR3 sequence reads: CAWSVLYNTEAFF. CDR3 in DNA: TGTGCCTGGAGTGTACTCTATAACACTGAAGCTTTCTTT. This chain joins TRBV30 and TRBJ1-1; D is ambiguous. The CDR3 is made up of 13 amino acids. V shed 0 bases and J shed 2 bases, with 7 bases lying between them. Per the germline V gene, CDR1 is GTSNPN and CDR2 is SVGIG (reference sequence).

As to this clone: Compared with germline, one end of the junction differs, possibly owing to a read error. The chain recombines TRBV19 with TRBJ1-2, with D possibly TRBD1 on 6 matching bases. The CDR3 has 13 amino acids. Germline V gene sequence: CDR1 LNHDA, CDR2 SQIVND (reference sequence). The CDR3 sequence is CASSNRGGYGHTF. DNA of the CDR3: TGTGCCAGTAGTAATAGGGGGGGCTATGGCCACACCTTC.

The chain uses TRBV11-2 and TRBJ2-2; 12 positions match TRBD2. The CDR3 runs to 17 residues. Germline CDR1 reads SGHAT; CDR2 reads FQNNGV. V lost 5 bases to trimming and J lost 0 bases; unmatched junction nucleotides: 4. The CDR3 DNA reads TGTGCCAGCAGCGTAGGGACTAGCGGGTCGAACACCGGGGAGCTGTTTTTT. Amino acid sequence: CASSVGTSGSNTGELFF.

V and J are TRBV28 and TRBJ2-1; 12 bases align to TRBD2. From germline, CDR1 is MDHEN and CDR2 SYDVKM. This CDR3 has 13 amino acids. After removal of 10 bases from V and 7 bases from J, the junction contained 5 bases not matched to a gene. The CDR3 sequence: CATRLAGVNEQFF. DNA of the CDR3: TGTGCCACCAGACTAGCGGGAGTGAATGAGCAGTTCTTC.

The chain is built from TRBV11-2 and TRBJ1-4, with 9 bases fitting TRBD1. Trimming cost V 3 bases and J 4 bases; bases outside gene matches: 3. Germline CDR1 reads SGHAT; CDR2 reads FQNNGV. The CDR3 has 15 residues. The CDR3 region has the DNA TGTGCCAGCAGCTTGGGGGACAGGGATAATGAAAAACTGTTTTTT. It encodes CASSLGDRDNEKLFF.

The rearrangement joins TRBV27 to TRBJ1-6; possible D gene TRBD1, 6 bases. The CDR3 contains 16 residues. Germline V gene sequence: CDR1 MNHEY, CDR2 SMNVEV (reference sequence). Trimming took 3 bases from V and 1 from J, leaving 10 bases between them. The CDR3 DNA reads TGTGCCAGCAGTTTGCAGGGGACGTCCTATAATTCACCCCTCCACTTT. This translates into CASSLQGTSYNSPLHF.